The 21 T cell receptor beta chains presented below share a single source sample, sequenced in a study of blood T cell repertoires in COVID-19. Sequencing used immunoSEQ multiplex PCR; TCRdb keeps in-frame clones, though not all of them. The sample contains more than 150,000 clones, over 80% of which appear only once. Material: peripheral blood. These receptors were taken from a man between 65 and 85 years old who had recovered from COVID-19.

V gene TRBV18 combines with J gene TRBJ2-7, with TRBD2 identical over 10 bases. The CDR3 sequence is 18 residues long. The germline gives CDR1 KGHSH, CDR2 LQKENI. V gave up 3 bases and J gave up 7 bases; unmatched junction bases: 18. CDR3 in amino acids: CASSPVGLAGVPPVEQYF. The CDR3 DNA sequence: TGTGCCAGCTCACCGGTCGGGCTAGCGGGAGTCCCCCCCGTGGAGCAGTACTTC. The full variable domain, rest sourced from reference TRBV18 and TRBJ2-7, is NAGVMQNPRHLVRRRGQEARLRCSPMKGHSHVYWYRQLPEEGLKFMVYLQKENIIDESGMPKERFSAEFPKEGPSILRIQQVVRGDSAAYFCASSPVGLAGVPPVEQYFGPGTRLTVT.

The V call is TRBV6-2 or TRBV6-3, the J call TRBJ1-1; D may be TRBD1 (5 bases). Trimming shortened V by 5 bases and J by 1 base, and 8 bases separated the two germline ends. This CDR3 region has 13 residues. CDR1 is MNHEY and CDR2 is SVGEGT in the germline V gene. The CDR3 region has the DNA TGTGCCAGCAGTGGTGACAGGAACACTGAAGCTTTCTTT. Its protein product is CASSGDRNTEAFF.

The chain carries TRBV12-5 and TRBJ1-1; D is unclear. Looked up from germline, CDR1 is LGHNT and CDR2 is FRNRAP. Trimming removed 3 bases at V and 1 base at J, with 12 bases between. The CDR3 has 15 residues. CDR3 coding DNA: TGTGCTAGTGGTTTCGGTTCGGCGGGGAACACTGAAGCTTTCTTT. Translated: CASGFGSAGNTEAFF.

V usage is TRBV12-3 or TRBV12-4 and J usage is TRBJ2-5; 7 bases are a match to TRBD1. V dropped 6 bases and J dropped 5; count of bases not matched to a gene: 6. The CDR3 loop spans 13 amino acids. CDR3 in DNA: TGTGCCAGCAGGCGTGGACAGGCGGAGACCCAGTACTTC. As protein: CASRRGQAETQYF.

V gene TRBV2 combines with J gene TRBJ1-1; 9 nucleotides line up with TRBD1. In germline, CDR1 is SNHLY, CDR2 FYNNEI. The CDR3 consists of 13 residues. The trim removed 5 bases at V and 3 bases at J, leaving 1 base unmatched. In DNA, the CDR3 is TGTGCCAGCAGTCGGGACAGGGACACTGAAGCTTTCTTT. It yields the protein CASSRDRDTEAFF.

This clone was counted a single time. J is TRBJ2-7 and V is TRBV6-2 or TRBV6-3; D gene unclear. There are 15 residues in the CDR3. Germline CDR1 and CDR2: MNHEY and SVGEGT. The ends were cut back, 3 bases at V and 5 bases at J, with 17 bases in the middle. The CDR3 is CASSYESPGVDEQYF. Written as DNA, the CDR3 is TGTGCCAGCAGTTATGAGTCCCCCGGTGTCGACGAGCAGTACTTC.

This clone was found a few times. The rearrangement joins TRBV6-6 to TRBJ2-7; a possible D gene is TRBD1 (6 bases). The ends were cut back, 5 bases at V and 6 bases at J, with 20 bases in the middle. Germline CDR1 and CDR2: MNHNY and SVGAGI (reference sequence). The CDR3 spans 15 residues. CDR3: CASSKRDILASEQYF. The CDR3 DNA reads TGTGCCAGCAGTAAACGGGACATTTTAGCTAGCGAGCAGTACTTC.

The chain uses TRBV18 and TRBJ1-4; D remains ambiguous. This CDR3 comprises 15 residues. Germline V CDR1 and CDR2: KGHSH, LQKENI. V was clipped by 3 bases and J by 4 bases, with 12 bases between them. CDR3 residues: CASSPNDGDNEKLFF. The CDR3 DNA is TGTGCCAGCTCACCTAACGACGGAGATAATGAAAAACTGTTTTTT. The variable domain in full, completed from reference TRBV18 and TRBJ1-4, reads NAGVMQNPRHLVRRRGQEARLRCSPMKGHSHVYWYRQLPEEGLKFMVYLQKENIIDESGMPKERFSAEFPKEGPSILRIQQVVRGDSAAYFCASSPNDGDNEKLFFGSGTQLSVL.

The genes are TRBV18 and TRBJ2-7, with 10 bases lining up with TRBD1. Losses at the gene ends were 4 bases for V and 10 bases for J; bases not matched to a gene: 16. Germline V gives CDR1 KGHSH, CDR2 LQKENI. This CDR3 is 16 amino acids long. The chain's CDR3 is CASSLSAGTGVSPQYF. In DNA form, the CDR3 reads TGTGCCAGCTCACTTTCGGCCGGGACAGGGGTATCCCCCCAGTACTTC.

Many counts were recorded for this clone. The chain carries TRBV6-6 and TRBJ2-3; 10 nucleotides agree with TRBD1. In germline, CDR1 is MNHNY, CDR2 SVGAGI (reference sequence). The CDR3 is made up of 15 amino acids. The V segment lost 2 bases and the J segment 3 bases; nucleotides outside the gene matches: 2. In nucleotides, the CDR3 is TGTGCCAGCAGTTACGACAGGGGGCGTACAGATACGCAGTATTTT. Protein sequence: CASSYDRGRTDTQYF.

In regard to this clone: The same CDR3 is also encoded by other DNA sequences in this sample. V and J are TRBV11-2 and TRBJ2-7, with TRBD1 as a possible D gene (5 bases). V lost 1 base and J lost 2, with 9 bases in between. The CDR3 runs 14 residues. Germline V lookup: CDR1 SGHAT, CDR2 FQNNGV. The CDR3: CASSLGGRTYEQYF. The CDR3 region has the DNA TGTGCCAGCAGCTTAGGGGGCAGAACCTACGAGCAGTACTTC. Full variable domain (rest looked up from reference TRBV11-2 and TRBJ2-7): EAGVAQSPRYKIIEKRQSVAFWCNPISGHATLYWYQQILGQGPKLLIQFQNNGVVDDSQLPKDRFSAERLKGVDSTLKIQPAKLEDSAVYLCASSLGGRTYEQYFGPGTRLTVT.

This rearrangement joins TRBV5-1 to TRBJ1-5; 10 nucleotides align to TRBD1. CDR1 and CDR2 from the germline V gene are SGHRS and YFSETQ. The CDR3 is 17 amino acids. The ends lost 4 bases at V and 4 bases at J; junction bases unmatched: 11. The CDR3 nucleotides are TGCGCCAGCAGCCCAAGACCCCGGGACAGGGGAAATCAGCCCCAGCATTTT. This codes for CASSPRPRDRGNQPQHF.

The CDR3 sequence is CASSPSGYANTGELFF. The CDR3 DNA follows: TGCGCCAGCAGCCCTAGCGGGTACGCGAACACCGGGGAGCTGTTTTTT. V gene TRBV5-1 combines with J gene TRBJ2-2, with TRBD2 matching over 8 bases. Germline V lookup: CDR1 SGHRS, CDR2 YFSETQ. CDR3 size: 16 residues. Trimming at V came to 4 bases and at J to 0 bases, leaving 5 bases not matched to a gene.

The J gene is TRBJ2-7, the V gene TRBV23-1, with D possibly TRBD1 on 6 matching bases. TRBV23-1 is treated as an ORF (open reading frame) with a function not yet certain. The V end lost 7 bases, the J end lost 0 bases, and 22 bases lay between the germline ends. The CDR3 totals 17 residues. CDR3 loop: CASNTGRGRLSSYEQYF. For the CDR3, the DNA is TGCGCCAGCAATACCGGCAGGGGACGACTGAGCTCCTACGAGCAGTACTTC.

The CDR3 bases are TGCGCCAGCAGCTTGACAGGGGGTGGGCAGCCCCAGCATTTT. Protein: CASSLTGGGQPQHF. The V and J genes are TRBV5-1 and TRBJ1-5; TRBD1 matches at 8 bases. The CDR3 contains 14 residues. After removal of 1 base from V and 7 bases from J, the junction contained 4 bases not matched to a gene. Per the germline V gene, CDR1 is SGHRS and CDR2 is YFSETQ.

The chain combines TRBV10-2 with TRBJ2-1; TRBD2 aligns across 7 bases. V shed 0 bases and J 3 bases; nucleotides not matched to a gene: 5. This CDR3 has 16 residues. From germline, CDR1 is WSHSY and CDR2 SAAADI. The DNA of the CDR3 is TGCGCCAGCAGTGAGTCGATGCTAGCGGTCTACAATGAGCAGTTCTTC. Protein product: CASSESMLAVYNEQFF.

This clone has only one observation. This chain joins TRBV6-5 and TRBJ2-5; weak D call: TRBD2 (6 bases). The V end lost 6 bases, the J end lost 2 bases, and 10 bases lay between the germline ends. The CDR3 length is 13 residues. From germline, CDR1 is MNHEY and CDR2 SVGAGI. CDR3 region: CASSERVQETQYF. The CDR3 coding sequence is TGTGCCAGCAGCGAGCGGGTTCAAGAGACCCAGTACTTC.

In regard to this clone: This CDR3 is also generated by other DNA sequences in the sample. CDR3 sequence: CASSPGVGGETQYF. The CDR3 region has the DNA TGCGCCAGCAGCCCGGGAGTCGGGGGAGAGACCCAGTACTTC. The rearrangement uses TRBV5-1 and TRBJ2-5; weak D call: TRBD2 (6 bases). Germline V lookup: CDR1 SGHRS, CDR2 YFSETQ. The V end lost 4 bases, the J end lost 4 bases, and 14 bases lay between the germline ends. This CDR3 is built from 14 residues.

V and J are TRBV9 and TRBJ1-1; 10 bases match TRBD1. The germline gives CDR1 SGDLS, CDR2 YYNGEE. With 3 bases clipped from V and 5 bases from J, the junction kept 7 bases outside the gene matches. CDR3 size: 15 residues. The CDR3 region has the DNA TGTGCCAGCAGCGCTCATGACAGGGGGCTTACTGAAGCTTTCTTT. Translated, it gives CASSAHDRGLTEAFF.

The chain employs TRBV7-8 and TRBJ2-1; 7 bases are shared with TRBD2. The V gene end was trimmed by 1 base and the J gene end by 0 bases; junction bases not matched to a gene: 9. The CDR3 is made up of 18 amino acids. Germline CDR1 and CDR2: SGHVS and FQNEAQ. The chain's CDR3 is CASSLVGSRESSYNEQFF. For the CDR3, the DNA is TGTGCCAGCAGCTTAGTGGGTTCGCGGGAGAGCTCCTACAATGAGCAGTTCTTC.

The chain combines TRBV5-1 with TRBJ2-5; TRBD1 matches 9 bases. CDR3 size: 15 residues. V was clipped by 4 bases and J by 2 bases; unmatched bases: 6. The germline CDR1 and CDR2 sequences are SGHRS and YFSETQ. The CDR3 nucleotides read TGCGCCAGCAGCCCCGGGACAGGGATACAAGAGACCCAGTACTTC. It codes for CASSPGTGIQETQYF.